Each of the 13 T cell receptor beta chains below was sequenced from the same sample in a study of prognosis after radiotherapy for stage I lung cancer. The authors amplified TCR beta CDR3 from genomic DNA using two-round multiplex PCR. Specific primers for each TRBV and TRBJ gene were what first-round PCR used. A single record per CDR3 protein comes from TCRdb applying MiXCR to the multiplex PCR reads. The sample holds more than 15,000 distinct CDR3 sequences, about 18% seen once. Specimen: PBMCs, collected before or after stereotactic body radiation therapy (not recorded which). These receptors all come from a donor of 50 years or more with non-small cell lung cancer.

This clonotype was seen many times. This chain connects TRBV19 to TRBJ2-1, with 9 nucleotides matching TRBD2. The trim removed 3 bases at V and 4 bases at J, leaving 1 base unmatched. The CDR3 covers 14 residues. Germline CDR1 LNHDA, CDR2 SQIVND (reference sequence). The CDR3 nucleotides are TGTGCCAGTAGTATGCGGGAGGGATACAATGAGCAGTTCTTC. Residues: CASSMREGYNEQFF.

This clonotype came up many times. This chain uses TRBV6-1 with TRBJ2-6; 7 nucleotides agree with TRBD1. Germline CDR1 is MNHNS and CDR2 is SASEGT. The CDR3 is made up of 15 amino acids. J was trimmed by 2 bases and V by 10 bases; bases with no gene match: 8. CDR3 DNA: TGTGCCACCATAGACGACAGGGCTGGGGCCAACGTCCTGACTTTC. This gives the protein CATIDDRAGANVLTF.

This clonotype was recorded at least ten times. V is TRBV10-3 and J is TRBJ2-3, with D unclear. This CDR3 is built from 11 residues. CDR1 and CDR2 (germline): ENHRY, SYGVKD. The ends were cut back, 2 bases at V and 6 bases at J, with 3 bases in the middle. The CDR3 DNA reads TGTGCCATCAGTGAGAGGGATACGCAGTATTTT. Translation: CAISERDTQYF.

This clonotype was seen repeatedly, ten times or more. This chain joins TRBV7-2 and TRBJ2-5; D perhaps matches TRBD2 (6 bases). The V end was cut by 2 bases, the J end by 2 bases, with 15 bases between. The CDR3 sequence is 16 residues long. Germline assignment: CDR1 SGHTA and CDR2 FQGNSA. CDR3 region: CASSLFKGGTQETQYF. Written as DNA, the CDR3 is TGTGCCAGCAGCTTATTTAAGGGAGGCACACAAGAGACCCAGTACTTC.

This clonotype was counted ten times or more. CDR3 nucleotides: TGTGCCAGCAGTTCTCCTAGCGGGGAGCTAGCCAAAAACATTCAGTACTTC. This translates into CASSSPSGELAKNIQYF. This chain uses TRBV12-3 or TRBV12-4 with TRBJ2-4; 9 bases line up with TRBD2. J gave up 0 bases and V 4 bases, and 7 bases lay outside the gene matches. The CDR3 spans 17 residues.

Points on this clonotype: This likely traces to a read error, being one base from a far larger clone. The chain has TRBV3-1 and TRBJ2-2; D may be TRBD1 (5 bases). CDR3 length equals 16 residues. Germline CDR1 and CDR2: LGHDT and YNNKEL (reference sequence). Trimming shortened V by 5 bases and J by 1 base, and 14 bases separated the two germline ends. The CDR3 bases are TGTGCCAGCAGCAGTGTCGGCAGGGAGAACACCGGGGAGCTGTTTTTT. This encodes CASSSVGRENTGELFF.

This clonotype was seen many times. The V call is TRBV19, the J call TRBJ1-1; TRBD1 agrees at 7 bases. The ends lost 4 bases at V and 1 base at J; junction bases unmatched: 3. The CDR3 sequence is 14 residues long. Germline loops: CDR1 LNHDA, CDR2 SQIVND (reference sequence). In DNA, the CDR3 is TGTGCCAGTAGTACGACAGGGAGGAACACTGAAGCTTTCTTT. This encodes CASSTTGRNTEAFF.

This clonotype was seen many times. The V and J genes are TRBV29-1 and TRBJ2-1; 11 bases are a match to TRBD2. Germline V gene lookup returns CDR1 SQVTM and CDR2 ANQGSEA. Trimming at V came to 7 bases and at J to 5 bases, leaving 10 bases not matched to a gene. The CDR3 contains 15 residues. CDR3 DNA: TGCAGCGCTGTTGGGGTAGCGGGAGGGCACAATGAGCAGTTCTTC. It encodes CSAVGVAGGHNEQFF.

This clonotype was observed at least ten times. A junction boundary mismatches the germline segment, possibly from a read error. V and J are TRBV9 and TRBJ2-1; TRBD2 matches at 8 bases. Germline V gene data show CDR1 as SGDLS and CDR2 as YYNGEE. The CDR3 is 14 residues long. The CDR3 DNA sequence: TGTGTCAGCAGCGTTGACGGGAGGGACAATGAGCAGTTCTTC. This codes for CVSSVDGRDNEQFF.

This clonotype was found many times. CDR3 loop: CASSPPGQNQPQHF. CDR3 sequence (DNA): TGTGCCAGCTCACCACCGGGCCAGAATCAGCCCCAGCATTTT. The chain couples TRBV18 to TRBJ1-5; D is unclear. Trimming left V 0 bases short and J 4 bases short, with 7 bases between. Germline CDR1 reads KGHSH; CDR2 reads LQKENI. The CDR3 sequence is 14 residues long. The full variable domain, completed using reference TRBV18 and TRBJ1-5, is NAGVMQNPRHLVRRRGQEARLRCSPMKGHSHVYWYRQLPEEGLKFMVYLQKENIIDESGMPKERFSAEFPKEGPSILRIQQVVRGDSAAYFCASSPPGQNQPQHFGDGTRLSIL.

Ten or more counts support this clonotype. This chain connects TRBV4-1 to TRBJ1-1; D remains unclear. The CDR3 runs 14 residues. The germline CDR1 and CDR2 sequences are MGHRA and YSYEKL. V was pared by 0 bases and J by 1 base, with 6 bases between. The CDR3 loop is CASSQEDRNTEAFF. In DNA, the CDR3 is TGCGCCAGCAGCCAAGAGGACCGGAACACTGAAGCTTTCTTT.

This clonotype has ten or more counts. This chain connects TRBV27 to TRBJ2-3; 7 bases match TRBD2. CDR1 and CDR2 from the germline V gene are MNHEY and SMNVEV (reference sequence). V trimming: 5 bases; J trimming: 4 bases; junction bases outside the gene matches: 6. The CDR3 contains 14 residues. The CDR3: CASSQRGQADTQYF. The CDR3 DNA follows: TGTGCCAGCAGTCAGCGGGGTCAGGCAGATACGCAGTATTTT.

This clonotype occurred many times. The rearrangement uses TRBV5-8 and TRBJ2-5; tentatively, D is TRBD1 or TRBD2 (5 bases each). Germline assignment: CDR1 SGHTS and CDR2 YDEGEE. The CDR3 length is 14 residues. Trimming took off 0 bases at V and 4 bases at J, with 10 bases between the two ends. CDR3 bases: TGTGCCAGCAGCTTGGTGGGGGTCCGAGAGACCCAGTACTTC. Residues: CASSLVGVRETQYF.